The entry below describes one T cell receptor (beta chain). What it binds is not known. The libraries of TRB cDNA were prepared using 5' RACE with UMI labels. TCRdb re-called the 5' RACE reads, yielding one record per CDR3 amino acid sequence without DNA. In all, the sample yields 55,000 to 70,000 distinct CDR3 sequences. This record comes from a study of CXCR3-negative and CXCR3-positive naive CD8 T cells. The CDR3 length is 11 residues. Study conclusions and caveats: Whereas memory cells differed, naive CXCR3-negative and CXCR3-positive cells shared similar TRBV-TRBJ usage. Relative to CXCR3-negative naive cells, CXCR3-positive naive cells had more hydrophobic TRB CDR3s.

This chain connects TRBV12-3 or TRBV12-4 to TRBJ2-7; there is no DNA to check the TCRdb D call of TRBD2. The clonotype comes from a human donor in good health. Some clones in this sample may be carry-over from other donors' samples. The sample was naive CXCR3+ CD8+ T cells from blood. The subset denotes: CD45RO-CCR7+CD27+CD95- naive CD8+ T cells expressing CXCR3 (TNR3+). The CDR3: CASSSREEQYF.